This is a list of T cell receptor beta chains from one sample in a study of CD8+ T cells in alopecia areata. The table came from immunoSEQ multiplex PCR; TCRdb's copy has only in-frame clones and leaves some out. The sample lists roughly 110,000 clones, 84% occurring once. Sequencing was performed on CD8+ T cells sorted from blood, taken at week 24, from a patient treated with tofacitinib. The receptors derive from a human donor with alopecia areata. CDR3s leave out the opening cysteine and the closing phenylalanine or tryptophan. A D gene is named only where the DNA matches it firmly.

v_gene: TRBV5-1; d_gene: TRBD2; j_gene: TRBJ2-1; CDR3aa: ASSLNGLAGNEQF
v_gene: TRBV10-3; d_gene: NA; j_gene: TRBJ2-1; CDR3aa: ATTQGDGYNEQF
v_gene: TRBV30; d_gene: TRBD2; j_gene: TRBJ2-3; CDR3aa: AWSDRGGAADTQY
v_gene: TRBV14; d_gene: NA; j_gene: TRBJ2-3; CDR3aa: ASSQGSSTDTQY
v_gene: TRBV20-1; d_gene: NA; j_gene: TRBJ2-7; CDR3aa: SARRAYEQY
v_gene: TRBV15; d_gene: TRBD1; j_gene: TRBJ1-2; CDR3aa: ATSRDRGNYGYT
v_gene: TRBV5-1; d_gene: NA; j_gene: TRBJ1-6; CDR3aa: ASSSGPGAARDSPFH
v_gene: TRBV4-3; d_gene: TRBD1; j_gene: TRBJ2-5; CDR3aa: ASSQEPPDRGEETQY
v_gene: TRBV7-2; d_gene: TRBD2; j_gene: TRBJ2-5; CDR3aa: ASSILTSGQETQY
v_gene: TRBV5-1; d_gene: NA; j_gene: TRBJ2-3; CDR3aa: ASSLTIGTSTDTQY
v_gene: TRBV5-1; d_gene: TRBD2; j_gene: TRBJ2-7; CDR3aa: ASSLAASGGYEQY
v_gene: TRBV6-5; d_gene: TRBD2; j_gene: TRBJ2-1; CDR3aa: ASSFGGGYNEQF
v_gene: TRBV4-1; d_gene: NA; j_gene: TRBJ1-1; CDR3aa: ASSQGVQQNTEAF
v_gene: TRBV7-9; d_gene: TRBD2; j_gene: TRBJ2-5; CDR3aa: ASSLASGGEETQY
v_gene: TRBV7-6; d_gene: TRBD2; j_gene: TRBJ2-3; CDR3aa: ASSRTSRSTDTQY
v_gene: TRBV5-6; d_gene: NA; j_gene: TRBJ1-1; CDR3aa: ASSEGPGIEAF
v_gene: TRBV25-1; d_gene: NA; j_gene: TRBJ2-2; CDR3aa: ASSEYFPGQDTGELF
v_gene: TRBV29-1; d_gene: NA; j_gene: TRBJ1-2; CDR3aa: SVEVGAYGYT
v_gene: TRBV2; d_gene: TRBD1; j_gene: TRBJ2-7; CDR3aa: ASSGTGSVEQY
v_gene: TRBV2; d_gene: NA; j_gene: TRBJ2-1; CDR3aa: ASPRGAVSSSYNEQF
v_gene: TRBV23-1; d_gene: NA; j_gene: TRBJ2-1; CDR3aa: ASSQPLGGTRAF
v_gene: TRBV7-8; d_gene: NA; j_gene: TRBJ1-1; CDR3aa: ASSYPARGGTEAF
v_gene: TRBV21-1; d_gene: NA; j_gene: TRBJ1-3; CDR3aa: ASSKLATGGLALTGNTIY
v_gene: TRBV4-3; d_gene: NA; j_gene: TRBJ1-1; CDR3aa: ASSQGVAEAF
v_gene: TRBV6-5; d_gene: NA; j_gene: TRBJ2-7; CDR3aa: ATRTEPNEQY
v_gene: TRBV15; d_gene: TRBD1; j_gene: TRBJ1-5; CDR3aa: ATSRTGSNQPQH
v_gene: TRBV29-1; d_gene: TRBD2; j_gene: TRBJ2-7; CDR3aa: SVLGTSGGRYEQY
v_gene: TRBV6-6; d_gene: NA; j_gene: TRBJ2-3; CDR3aa: ASSMGGDTQY
v_gene: TRBV7-3; d_gene: NA; j_gene: TRBJ2-7; CDR3aa: ASSSGTEQY
v_gene: TRBV5-1; d_gene: NA; j_gene: TRBJ2-7; CDR3aa: ASRSFYREKGRVQY
v_gene: TRBV19; d_gene: TRBD2; j_gene: TRBJ2-1; CDR3aa: ASSNLAGTPGEQF
v_gene: TRBV29-1; d_gene: NA; j_gene: TRBJ2-5; CDR3aa: SARDLGEQY
v_gene: TRBV5-1; d_gene: TRBD1; j_gene: TRBJ1-1; CDR3aa: ASAGDRGPSTEAF
v_gene: TRBV7-3; d_gene: TRBD1; j_gene: TRBJ1-1; CDR3aa: ASSLTQGDTEAF
v_gene: TRBV25-1; d_gene: NA; j_gene: TRBJ2-5; CDR3aa: ASSEYQETQY
v_gene: TRBV4-2; d_gene: TRBD2; j_gene: TRBJ2-1; CDR3aa: ASSHTSGGPVNEQF
v_gene: TRBV7-9; d_gene: NA; j_gene: TRBJ2-6; CDR3aa: ASSLPLGVGANVLT
v_gene: TRBV29-1; d_gene: NA; j_gene: TRBJ1-2; CDR3aa: SVEVSAHGYT
v_gene: TRBV6-5; d_gene: NA; j_gene: TRBJ1-6; CDR3aa: ATSPQGSGLPLH
v_gene: TRBV4-2; d_gene: NA; j_gene: TRBJ2-5; CDR3aa: ASSQGTGEETQY
v_gene: TRBV7-2; d_gene: TRBD2; j_gene: TRBJ2-7; CDR3aa: ASSLALGGYEQY
v_gene: TRBV5-1; d_gene: NA; j_gene: TRBJ2-5; CDR3aa: ASSLGQVVQETQY
v_gene: TRBV4-2; d_gene: TRBD2; j_gene: TRBJ2-3; CDR3aa: ASSQRSGGVTDTQY
v_gene: TRBV2; d_gene: NA; j_gene: TRBJ2-1; CDR3aa: ASSASLVGYNEQF
v_gene: TRBV5-1; d_gene: TRBD1; j_gene: TRBJ2-5; CDR3aa: ASSAKGQGTEETQY
v_gene: TRBV19; d_gene: TRBD2; j_gene: TRBJ2-5; CDR3aa: ASSKASGGGETQY
v_gene: TRBV5-6; d_gene: NA; j_gene: TRBJ2-7; CDR3aa: ASSPGGTGTRYEQY
v_gene: TRBV5-1; d_gene: TRBD2; j_gene: TRBJ2-3; CDR3aa: ASSLISGGFEDTQY
v_gene: TRBV7-6; d_gene: NA; j_gene: TRBJ2-1; CDR3aa: ASSLREGLVVNEQF
v_gene: TRBV11-2; d_gene: NA; j_gene: TRBJ2-5; CDR3aa: ASSLRGRAQETQY
v_gene: TRBV12-5; d_gene: NA; j_gene: TRBJ2-2; CDR3aa: ASGNLVGASTGELF
v_gene: TRBV15; d_gene: TRBD2; j_gene: TRBJ2-5; CDR3aa: ATSGTSEETQY
v_gene: TRBV19; d_gene: NA; j_gene: TRBJ2-7; CDR3aa: ASSTGLTYEQY